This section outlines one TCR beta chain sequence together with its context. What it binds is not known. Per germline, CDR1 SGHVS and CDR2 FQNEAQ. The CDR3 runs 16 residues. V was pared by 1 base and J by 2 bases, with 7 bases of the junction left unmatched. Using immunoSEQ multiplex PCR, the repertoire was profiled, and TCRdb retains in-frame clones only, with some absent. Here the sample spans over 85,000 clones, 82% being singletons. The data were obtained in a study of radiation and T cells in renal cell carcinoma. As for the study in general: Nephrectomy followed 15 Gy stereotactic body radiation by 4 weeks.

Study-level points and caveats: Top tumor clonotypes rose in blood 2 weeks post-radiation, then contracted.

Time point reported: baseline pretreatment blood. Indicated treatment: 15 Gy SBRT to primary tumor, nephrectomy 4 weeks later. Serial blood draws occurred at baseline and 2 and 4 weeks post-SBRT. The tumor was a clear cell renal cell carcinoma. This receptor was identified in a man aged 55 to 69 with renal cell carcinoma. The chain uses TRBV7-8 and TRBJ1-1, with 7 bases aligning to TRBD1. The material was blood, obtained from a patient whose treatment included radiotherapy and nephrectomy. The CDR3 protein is CASSLGDRVVNTEAFF. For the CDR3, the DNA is TGTGCCAGCAGCTTAGGAGACAGGGTGGTAAACACTGAAGCTTTCTTT.